The 30 T cell receptor beta chains listed next were all sequenced from one sample in a study of Graves' ophthalmopathy and Graves' hyperthyroidism. RNA transcripts yielded amplified TCR beta CDR3 regions. First-round RT-PCR used HTBI primers; second-round multiplex PCR followed. From the multiplex PCR reads, TCRdb called clonotypes with MiXCR, one entry per CDR3 protein. The sample consists of 600,000 to 950,000 distinct CDR3 sequences, approximately 40% of them appearing once. The sample taken for sequencing was peripheral blood. These receptors were taken from an adult man with Graves' ophthalmopathy.

The rearrangement links TRBV19 to TRBJ1-3, with D hard to call. Per the germline V gene, CDR1 is LNHDA and CDR2 is SQIVND (reference sequence). V was shortened by 3 bases and J by 0 bases, with 9 bases between the two germline ends. This CDR3 is 15 amino acids long. The CDR3 sequence: CASSIRASSGNTIYF. DNA of the CDR3: TGTGCCAGTAGTATCCGGGCCTCCTCTGGAAACACCATATATTTT.

This clonotype has just a few counts. J is TRBJ2-2 and V is TRBV7-2, with TRBD2 as a possible D gene (6 bases). Germline CDR1 and CDR2: SGHTA and FQGNSA. The ends were cut back, 4 bases at V and 6 bases at J, with 18 bases in the middle. There are 16 residues in the CDR3. CDR3 coding DNA: TGTGCCAGCAGCTCCCTGGTGGCGGGGCCTCCCGGGGAGCTGTTTTTT. Residues: CASSSLVAGPPGELFF.

This clonotype was observed at least ten times. The rearrangement joins TRBV19 to TRBJ2-3, with D unclear. The V gene's germline CDR1 is LNHDA and CDR2 SQIVND (reference sequence). Deletions cut 10 bases from V and 4 bases from J, with 9 bases between. CDR3 length: 11 amino acids. CDR3 sequence (DNA): TGTGCCACTAGGTTGGCAGATACGCAGTATTTT. Translating gives CATRLADTQYF.

The chain recombines TRBV5-1 with TRBJ2-2; a possible D gene is TRBD2 (6 bases). This CDR3 region has 15 residues. Per germline, CDR1 SGHRS and CDR2 YFSETQ. Trimming cost V 1 base and J 7 bases, with 14 bases left between them. The CDR3 is CASSLRQGLGGELFF. DNA for the CDR3: TGCGCCAGCAGCTTGAGGCAGGGACTCGGCGGGGAGCTGTTTTTT.

This clonotype has more than one count but fewer than ten. The rearrangement links TRBV2 to TRBJ1-6, with TRBD1 matching 7 bases. Looked up from germline, CDR1 is SNHLY and CDR2 is FYNNEI. Losses at the gene ends were 6 bases for V and 7 bases for J; bases not matched to a gene: 9. This CDR3 spans 15 amino acids. This chain's CDR3 is CASRIYRGPNSPLHF. DNA of the CDR3: TGTGCCAGCAGAATCTACAGGGGCCCCAATTCACCCCTCCACTTT.

This clonotype was seen ten or more times. V is TRBV2 and J is TRBJ1-6; D not certain. CDR1 and CDR2 (germline): SNHLY, FYNNEI. The V end lost 2 bases, the J end lost 8 bases, and 19 bases lay between the germline ends. CDR3 length equals 17 residues. In DNA, the CDR3 is TGTGCCAGCAGTGAACTAGTGGCGGCACGGAGCTATTCACCCCTCCACTTT. It translates to CASSELVAARSYSPLHF.

This clonotype was seen a few times. This sequence joins TRBV12-3 or TRBV12-4 and TRBJ1-5; 8 nucleotides agree with TRBD1. Trimming took 5 bases from V and 6 from J; bases not matched to a gene: 6. The CDR3 sequence is 14 residues long. The CDR3 DNA reads TGTGCCAGCAGTGCCCAGGGGGCCGCTCAGCCCCAGCATTTT. It yields the protein CASSAQGAAQPQHF.

Turning to this clonotype: Compared with germline, one end of the junction differs, possibly owing to a read error. The genes are TRBV10-3 and TRBJ1-3, with D unresolved. CDR1 ENHRY and CDR2 SYGVKD come from the germline V gene. The CDR3 totals 16 residues. The CDR3 protein is CASSFDLAISGNTIYF. DNA of the CDR3: TGTGCCAGCAGTTTTGATTTGGCGATCTCTGGAAACACCATATATTTT.

The rearrangement links TRBV6-1 to TRBJ1-5; D unresolved. V was shortened by 1 base and J by 3 bases, with 13 bases between the two germline ends. CDR3 size: 16 residues. Looked up from germline, CDR1 is MNHNS and CDR2 is SASEGT. This chain's CDR3 is CASSEEFGGLNQPQHF. The CDR3 coding sequence is TGTGCCAGCAGTGAAGAGTTCGGCGGACTCAATCAGCCCCAGCATTTT.

Concerning this clonotype: The DNA is left out, because the CDR3 cannot be placed on it with certainty; the CDR3 is given as TCRdb lists it. The chain is built from TRBV24-1 and TRBJ2-5; TRBD1, the table's D call, lacks a check against the DNA. The CDR3 extends over 18 residues, inclusive of both ends. Germline CDR1 reads KGHDR; CDR2 reads SFDVKD. The CDR3 sequence is CAIPQGNGYTFGSETQYF.

Only a few counts were recorded for this clonotype. CDR3 protein: CASSFPGAVTEAFF. The CDR3 bases are TGTGCCAGCAGCTTTCCAGGGGCGGTCACTGAAGCTTTCTTT. The chain recombines TRBV5-6 with TRBJ1-1, with D perhaps matching TRBD1 (6 bases). The germline CDR1 and CDR2 sequences are SGHDT and YYEEEE. V lost 2 bases and J 4 bases, leaving 12 bases between the germline ends. This CDR3 is 14 amino acids long.

This clonotype was seen a handful of times. The CDR3 DNA reads TGCAGTGCTAGAGATCTCCGGGGGTTCGGGTATGGCTACACCTTC. This codes for CSARDLRGFGYGYTF. V gene TRBV20-1 combines with J gene TRBJ1-2, with D possibly TRBD1 on 5 matching bases. Between the trimmed V and J ends, which lost 0 bases and 5 bases, there was a span of 16 bases. Germline CDR1 is DFQATT and CDR2 is SNEGSKA (reference sequence). This CDR3 spans 15 amino acids.

Notes on this clonotype: The CDR3 ends on some other residue instead of the conserved phenylalanine or tryptophan, so this is likely a read error. The DNA is omitted, as the CDR3 cannot be located on it reliably, and the CDR3 follows TCRdb's listing. The chain combines TRBV29-1 with TRBJ1-4; whether TRBD1, the table's D call, matches the DNA was not checked. The germline gives CDR1 SQVTM, CDR2 ANQGSEA. The CDR3 is 8 amino acids in total, end residues counted. The CDR3 reads CSARDNNG.

In its sample, this clonotype was seen once. A much larger clone lies one base from this, so it may be a read error. The J gene is TRBJ2-7, the V gene TRBV5-1; possibly TRBD2 for D (6 bases). Germline CDR1 reads SGHRS; CDR2 reads YFSETQ. This CDR3 has 11 amino acids. Trimming took off 10 bases at V and 7 bases at J, with 15 bases between the two ends. The DNA of the CDR3 is TGCGCCGGCACCTTCGCGGGGGAGCAGTACTTC. It codes for CAGTFAGEQYF.

This clonotype was found many times. The chain's CDR3 is CASRMDSSPNSPLHF. CDR3 nucleotide sequence: TGCGCCAGCAGGATGGACAGCTCCCCTAATTCACCCCTCCACTTT. The genes are TRBV10-1 and TRBJ1-6, with D tentatively TRBD1 (6 bases). The CDR3 is made up of 15 amino acids. Trimming stripped 6 bases from V and 6 bases from J, with 15 bases between. CDR1 is WNHNN and CDR2 is SYGVQD in the germline V gene (reference sequence).

There are many counts of this clonotype. The V gene is TRBV29-1, the J gene TRBJ2-2, with D perhaps TRBD1 or TRBD2 (5 bases each). The germline V gene has CDR1 SQVTM and CDR2 ANQGSEA. V lost 8 bases to trimming and J lost 7 bases, with 14 bases between them. The CDR3 is 12 residues long. DNA for the CDR3: TGCAGCTTACGAGGGGTCGGCGGGGAGCTGTTTTTT. Its translation: CSLRGVGGELFF.

This chain links TRBV25-1 with TRBJ1-6; a possible D gene is TRBD1 (6 bases). The CDR3 totals 16 residues. Per the germline V gene, CDR1 is MGHDK and CDR2 is SYGVNS. Trimming took off 5 bases at V and 5 bases at J, with 16 bases between the two ends. CDR3 residues: CASSLTMTGDNSPLHF. In nucleotides, the CDR3 is TGTGCCAGCAGTTTAACTATGACAGGAGATAATTCACCCCTCCACTTT. The full variable domain, its missing parts supplied by reference TRBV25-1 and TRBJ1-6, is EADIYQTPRYLVIGTGKKITLECSQTMGHDKMYWYQQDPGMELHLIHYSYGVNSTEKGDLSSESTVSRIRTEHFPLTLESARPSHTSQYLCASSLTMTGDNSPLHFGNGTRLTVT.

The V call is TRBV19, the J call TRBJ2-7, with 12 bases fitting TRBD2. Germline V gene data show CDR1 as LNHDA and CDR2 as SQIVND (reference sequence). This CDR3 has 16 residues. With V trimmed by 9 bases and J by 6 bases, 15 bases remained unmatched. DNA of the CDR3: TGTGCCAGCAGCCACGGACTAGCGGGAAGATCGCGCGAGCAGTACTTC. The encoded protein is CASSHGLAGRSREQYF.

This clonotype has just a few counts. The V call is TRBV19, the J call TRBJ1-5; 7 bases are a match to TRBD1. This CDR3 contains 16 residues. In germline, CDR1 is LNHDA, CDR2 SQIVND (reference sequence). V was clipped by 3 bases and J by 4 bases; unmatched bases: 9. This CDR3 reads CASSIGQEARNQPQHF. The DNA for the CDR3 is TGTGCCAGTAGTATCGGACAGGAGGCACGAAATCAGCCCCAGCATTTT. The variable domain in full, with the rest retrieved from reference TRBV19 and TRBJ1-5, is DGGITQSPKYLFRKEGQNVTLSCEQNLNHDAMYWYRQDPGQGLRLIYYSQIVNDFQKGDIAEGYSVSREKKESFPLTVTSAQKNPTAFYLCASSIGQEARNQPQHFGDGTRLSIL.

This clonotype showed up many times. CDR3 in amino acids: CASSQGGRGTQYF. The CDR3 coding sequence is TGCGCCAGCAGCCAAGGGGGGCGCGGGACCCAGTACTTC. This chain joins TRBV4-3 and TRBJ2-5; tentatively, D is TRBD1 (6 bases). The CDR3 has 13 residues. Per the germline V gene, CDR1 is LGHNA and CDR2 is YSLEER. The ends were cut back, 1 base at V and 7 bases at J, with 10 bases in the middle.

This clonotype has a handful of counts. V and J are TRBV7-2 and TRBJ1-2; D possibly corresponds to TRBD1 (6 bases). The germline V gene has CDR1 SGHTA and CDR2 FQGNSA. The CDR3 is 15 residues long. The germline V and J ends were trimmed by 5 bases and 1 base, with 14 bases remaining between them. The CDR3 DNA follows: TGTGCCAGCAGCCATTTCGGGGGCAATAACTATGGCTACACCTTC. Translating it yields CASSHFGGNNYGYTF.

The gene calls are TRBV7-2 and TRBJ2-6, with 9 bases aligning to TRBD1. The CDR3 spans 17 residues. With 5 bases clipped from V and 3 bases from J, the junction kept 8 bases outside the gene matches. Per the germline V gene, CDR1 is SGHTA and CDR2 is FQGNSA. CDR3 region: CASSQEQGAGGANVLTF. CDR3 in DNA: TGTGCCAGCAGCCAGGAACAGGGGGCGGGTGGGGCCAACGTCCTGACTTTC.

This chain connects TRBV6-6 to TRBJ2-7; no clear D. The CDR3 length is 11 residues. Germline assignment: CDR1 MNHNY and CDR2 SVGAGI (reference sequence). V lost 7 bases, J lost 2 bases, and 6 bases lay in between. CDR3 loop: CASIAAYEQYF. The CDR3, as DNA: TGTGCCAGCATCGCAGCCTACGAGCAGTACTTC.

The chain couples TRBV24-1 to TRBJ2-3, with D unclear. The germline V and J ends were trimmed by 4 bases and 1 base, with 5 bases remaining between them. There are 13 residues in the CDR3. Germline V CDR1 and CDR2: KGHDR, SFDVKD. CDR3 sequence (DNA): TGTGCCACCAGTGAGTTCGGCACAGATACGCAGTATTTT. This codes for CATSEFGTDTQYF.

This clonotype appeared many times. This chain uses TRBV2 with TRBJ1-2; D is unclear. Trimming pared 3 bases from V and 3 bases from J, leaving 8 bases between. The CDR3 runs 13 residues. Germline CDR1 is SNHLY and CDR2 is FYNNEI. The CDR3 DNA follows: TGTGCCAGCAGTGATGGCAGCTACTATGGCTACACCTTC. As protein: CASSDGSYYGYTF.

This clonotype was observed a handful of times. This chain joins TRBV7-2 and TRBJ2-7; TRBD2 agrees at 12 bases. The CDR3 is 17 amino acids. Trimming at V came to 5 bases and at J to 2 bases, leaving 10 bases not matched to a gene. Germline V gene lookup returns CDR1 SGHTA and CDR2 FQGNSA. DNA for the CDR3: TGTGCCAGCAGCACAAGACTAGCGGGAGTGATAGCCTACGAGCAGTACTTC. Residues: CASSTRLAGVIAYEQYF. Supplemented by reference TRBV7-2 and TRBJ2-7, the full variable domain reads GAGVSQSPSNKVTEKGKDVELRCDPISGHTALYWYRQSLGQGLEFLIYFQGNSAPDKSGLPSDRFSAERTGGSVSTLTIQRTQQEDSAVYLCASSTRLAGVIAYEQYFGPGTRLTVT.

This clonotype was counted ten times or more. The chain combines TRBV20-1 with TRBJ2-6; 8 positions agree with TRBD2. The germline gives CDR1 DFQATT, CDR2 SNEGSKA (reference sequence). The CDR3 runs to 15 residues. The J segment lost 3 bases and the V segment lost 5 bases, leaving 6 bases of the junction unmatched. CDR3 in DNA: TGCAGTGCTGGACAAGGGACTAGTGGGGCCAACGTCCTGACTTTC. It is translated as CSAGQGTSGANVLTF.

This clonotype was seen once. This chain connects TRBV10-3 to TRBJ1-6, with TRBD1 identical over 12 bases. Germline values: CDR1 ENHRY, CDR2 SYGVKD. Trimming took 10 bases from V and 4 from J; bases not matched to a gene: 17. The CDR3 has 19 residues. The CDR3 coding sequence is TGTGCCAGCAGATTGGCGGGACAGGGGGCGAGTTCGTATAATTCACCCCTCCACTTT. Its protein product is CASRLAGQGASSYNSPLHF.

V is TRBV20-1 and J is TRBJ2-5, with 9 bases matching TRBD2. The germline V gene has CDR1 DFQATT and CDR2 SNEGSKA (reference sequence). V shed 0 bases, J shed 2 bases, and the junction held 7 bases outside the gene matches. The CDR3 covers 16 residues. The chain's CDR3 is CSARDQASGDQETQYF. CDR3 coding DNA: TGCAGTGCTAGAGATCAGGCTAGCGGGGATCAAGAGACCCAGTACTTC.

V and J are TRBV9 and TRBJ2-7, with 7 bases fitting TRBD1. The CDR3 totals 15 residues. CDR1 is SGDLS, CDR2 YYNGEE, per germline. Trimming at V came to 4 bases and at J to 3 bases, leaving 10 bases not matched to a gene. Here the CDR3 reads CASSPGQMDGYEQYF. The CDR3 nucleotides are TGTGCCAGCAGCCCGGGACAGATGGATGGCTACGAGCAGTACTTC.